Below, 10 T cell receptor beta chains from the same sample are listed, as sequenced in a study of T cells in Graves' hyperthyroidism and ophthalmopathy (dated by TCRdb to between 2019 and 2020). The method behind the library was multiplex PCR. Reads for this sample came from an Illumina HiSeq 2000. TCR beta CDR3 regions were amplified from RNA transcripts. A first-round RT-PCR of the TCR CDR3 used the HTBI primer set with the Qiagen OneStep RT-PCR kit. In-frame beta chains were kept once TCRdb had trimmed the public reads at Q25 with fastp and called clones with MiXCR. Each CDR3 protein gets just one entry, which takes the most common genes and DNA from the rows behind it. Across this sample there are fewer than 500,000 distinct CDR3 sequences, with about 13% seen only once. The ten top clones hold 20% of the sample. The sample comprised blood. The receptors were sampled from a man aged 25 to 45 with Graves' hyperthyroidism that later progressed to Graves' ophthalmopathy.

The chain couples TRBV30 to TRBJ1-2, with 8 bases identical to TRBD1. This CDR3 contains 11 residues. Unmatched junction bases numbered 2, after V lost 7 bases and J lost 4 bases. Germline values: CDR1 GTSNPN, CDR2 SVGIG (reference sequence). As DNA, the CDR3 is TGTGCCTTACAGGGGGGCTATGGCTACACCTTC. Protein sequence: CALQGGYGYTF.

Notes on this clonotype: This clone may be a read error of a much larger clone one base away. The chain is built from TRBV3-1 and TRBJ1-2; 8 nucleotides match TRBD1. Germline V gene data show CDR1 as LGHDT and CDR2 as YNNKEL (reference sequence). The CDR3 has 12 amino acids. The DNA of the CDR3 is TGTGCCATCAGCCAAGGGGACAGGACCCACACCTTC. Its translation is CAISQGDRTHTF.

This clonotype occurred a few times. CDR3: CASSWTGVTDTQYF. DNA for the CDR3: TGTGCCAGCAGCTGGACAGGGGTTACAGATACGCAGTATTTT. The gene calls are TRBV6-1 and TRBJ2-3, with 9 bases fitting TRBD1. Per the germline V gene, CDR1 is MNHNS and CDR2 is SASEGT. The CDR3 consists of 14 residues. The V and J ends lost 6 bases and 3 bases, in that order; junction bases with no gene match: 4.

This clonotype showed up many times. V usage is TRBV27 and J usage is TRBJ2-7, with 7 positions matching TRBD1. Germline-derived CDR1 and CDR2 are MNHEY and SMNVEV (reference sequence). CDR3 length: 15 residues. J lost 5 bases, V lost 6 bases, and 13 bases had no gene match. This CDR3 reads CASRRGQHLLNEQYF. CDR3 sequence (DNA): TGTGCCAGCAGAAGGGGACAGCATCTACTCAACGAGCAGTACTTC.

This clonotype was detected many times. The rearrangement uses TRBV28 and TRBJ1-5; tentative D call: TRBD1 (5 bases). The CDR3 loop spans 13 amino acids. V gave up 1 base and J gave up 15 bases, with 16 bases separating them. Looked up from germline, CDR1 is MDHEN and CDR2 is SYDVKM. The CDR3 protein is CASSLSRTTQGHF. In nucleotides, the CDR3 is TGTGCCAGCAGTTTATCTCGGACAACGCAGGGGCATTTT.

At least ten counts were recorded for this clonotype. The chain recombines TRBV30 with TRBJ1-4, with a possible D match to TRBD1 (6 bases). CDR3 length: 14 residues. The V end lost 0 bases, the J end lost 6 bases, and 11 bases lay between the germline ends. Germline V gene sequence: CDR1 GTSNPN, CDR2 SVGIG (reference sequence). CDR3 DNA: TGTGCCTGGAGTGTGCAGGGGCGGGATGAAAAACTGTTTTTT. As protein: CAWSVQGRDEKLFF.

This clonotype was observed many times. The chain combines TRBV7-9 with TRBJ2-7; a weak D match, TRBD1 (5 bases). The CDR3 length is 14 residues. Trimming removed 5 bases from V and 0 bases from J, with 11 bases in between. Per germline, CDR1 SEHNR and CDR2 FQNEAQ (reference sequence). The CDR3 DNA reads TGTGCCAGCAGCGATAGACAGTCCTCCTACGAGCAGTACTTC. It translates to CASSDRQSSYEQYF.

This clonotype was counted only a few times. The genes are TRBV5-1 and TRBJ2-3, with 10 positions matching TRBD2. From germline, CDR1 is SGHRS and CDR2 YFSETQ. The CDR3 is 15 residues long. V shed 3 bases, J shed 13 bases, and the junction held 14 bases outside the gene matches. The CDR3 nucleotides read TGCGCCAGCAGCTGGGGATCTAGCGGGGGACGTTTGGAGTATTTT. Residues: CASSWGSSGGRLEYF.

In this sample, this clonotype turned up many times. This chain uses TRBV28 with TRBJ1-5; D remains unclear. The germline V gene has CDR1 MDHEN and CDR2 SYDVKM. The V end was cut by 4 bases, the J end by 6 bases, with 10 bases between. The CDR3 has 13 residues. The CDR3 DNA reads as TGTGCCAGCAGTTCGGAATACCCTCAGCCCCAGCATTTT. This translates into CASSSEYPQPQHF.

This clonotype was found once. The J gene is TRBJ2-7, the V gene TRBV20-1; D remains unclear. The germline V gene encodes CDR1 DFQATT and CDR2 SNEGSKA (reference sequence). Trimming stripped 3 bases from V and 2 bases from J, with 14 bases between. The CDR3 is made up of 14 amino acids. In DNA, the CDR3 is TGCAGTGCTAGTCCCCCCCGAGCCCCCTACGAGCAGTACTTC. It is translated as CSASPPRAPYEQYF.